Sequencing of this T cell receptor beta chain was carried out in a study of vaccination and CD4 T cells after COVID-19. Study-wide context: Convalescent participants consisted of six males and four females, two being Hispanic. Study-wide results and caveats: In convalescent patients, a median roughly 90% of post-vaccine SARS-CoV-2-reactive clones appeared only after vaccination.

Sequenced with the Oncomine TCR Beta short-read assay was DNA taken from cultured CD4+ T cells. Investigators obtained genomic DNA by extraction from cultured CD4+ T cells. TCRdb passed the PCR reads through MiXCR, listing each CDR3 protein once. The sample lists just under 20,000 distinct CDR3 sequences, about 51% occurring once. Remarks on this clonotype: Antigen specificity is unknown.

Sample treatment: roughly nine-day PBMC culture with coronavirus spike peptide pools or control peptides (ViraFEST assay). Investigators isolated CD4+ T cells by negative selection after less than twelve days of culture. The germline gives CDR1 DFQATT, CDR2 SNEGSKA (reference sequence). Trimming removed 3 bases at V and 0 bases at J, with 14 bases between. The CDR3 length is 16 residues. The source material was CD4+ T cells from blood, cultured in vitro. The J gene is TRBJ2-2, the V gene TRBV20-1, with TRBD2 as a possible D gene (5 bases). This receptor was identified in a human donor who had recovered from COVID-19. CDR3: CSARGRGCANTGELFF. The CDR3 nucleotides read TGCAGTGCTAGGGGCCGGGGATGTGCGAACACCGGGGAGCTGTTTTTT.